Shown below are 24 T cell receptor beta chains from a single sample sequenced in a study of shared clonotypes between healthy human individuals (TCRdb year 2020). Libraries were made using the immunoSEQ multiplex PCR assay. Here the immuneACCESS table is served through TCRdb, limited to in-frame sequences with V and J called. Missing clones are a known gap in these copies; in checked studies unresolved V genes cover under half, and the rest lacks a known reason. For this sample the table gives approximately 500,000 clones, of which more than 75% were detected only once. The leading ten clones occupy around 11% of the sample. Source material: PBMCs. The origin of the receptors is a woman in her thirties or forties in good health. Some clones in this sample may be carry-over from other donors' samples.

The chain couples TRBV7-8 to TRBJ1-5, with 7 nucleotides matching TRBD1. Trimming at V came to 1 base and at J to 6 bases, leaving 15 bases not matched to a gene. The germline V gene encodes CDR1 SGHVS and CDR2 FQNEAQ. The CDR3 consists of 18 residues. The CDR3 DNA follows: TGTGCCAGCAGCTTAGGGGCGGGGATAGGGGGCACCGCTCAGCCCCAGCATTTT. The encoded protein is CASSLGAGIGGTAQPQHF. Filled out from reference TRBV7-8 and TRBJ1-5, the complete variable domain reads GAGVSQSPRYKVAKRGQDVALRCDPISGHVSLFWYQQALGQGPEFLTYFQNEAQLDKSGLPSDRFFAERPEGSVSTLKIQRTQQEDSAVYLCASSLGAGIGGTAQPQHFGDGTRLSIL.

As to this clone: This may be a read error, as it is one base from a much larger clone. The genes are TRBV2 and TRBJ1-5, with TRBD1 matching over 7 bases. The CDR3 is 13 residues long. Germline CDR1 SNHLY, CDR2 FYNNEI. CDR3 nucleotide sequence: TGTGCCAGCCGTGAGGGGGCCGGGCAGTCCCAGCATTTT. Translation: CASREGAGQSQHF.

The chain couples TRBV30 to TRBJ2-7; 11 positions match TRBD2. Trimming at V came to 2 bases and at J to 0 bases, leaving 12 bases not matched to a gene. The CDR3 totals 18 residues. Germline V gene sequence: CDR1 GTSNPN, CDR2 SVGIG (reference sequence). CDR3 nucleotide sequence: TGTGCCTGGAGTACAATTGGACTAGCGGGTCATCCCTCCTACGAGCAGTACTTC. It specifies CAWSTIGLAGHPSYEQYF.

The V gene is TRBV25-1, the J gene TRBJ1-1; D is perhaps TRBD1 (5 bases). The V and J ends lost 9 bases and 1 base respectively, with 12 bases between them. Per the germline V gene, CDR1 is MGHDK and CDR2 is SYGVNS. The CDR3 totals 13 residues. The DNA for the CDR3 is TGTGCCAGTAAAACGGGACGGAACACTGAAGCTTTCTTT. Amino acids: CASKTGRNTEAFF.

This chain links TRBV11-2 with TRBJ2-7; D unclear. From germline, CDR1 is SGHAT and CDR2 FQNNGV. This CDR3 has 13 amino acids. Between the trimmed V and J ends, which lost 1 base and 6 bases, there was a span of 10 bases. This CDR3 is CASSLALYSEQYF. CDR3 in DNA: TGTGCCAGCAGCTTAGCCCTATATTCCGAGCAGTACTTC.

The V and J genes are TRBV7-9 and TRBJ2-6; unclear D gene. The CDR3 is made up of 15 amino acids. V gave up 5 bases and J gave up 0 bases, with 8 bases separating them. Looked up from germline, CDR1 is SEHNR and CDR2 is FQNEAQ (reference sequence). CDR3 in amino acids: CASSRPGSGANVLTF. For the CDR3, the DNA is TGTGCCAGCAGCCGGCCGGGCTCTGGGGCCAACGTCCTGACTTTC.

The chain combines TRBV7-9 with TRBJ2-1; D perhaps matches TRBD2 (6 bases). Germline V gene lookup returns CDR1 SEHNR and CDR2 FQNEAQ (reference sequence). CDR3 length equals 17 residues. The V and J ends lost 5 bases and 0 bases respectively, with 17 bases between them. CDR3: CASSRLGGTSSYNEQFF. Here the CDR3 DNA reads TGTGCCAGCAGCCGACTTGGCGGGACGTCCTCCTACAATGAGCAGTTCTTC.

J is TRBJ1-2 and V is TRBV29-1; 9 bases are a match to TRBD1. The CDR3 length is 15 residues. Germline CDR1 is SQVTM and CDR2 is ANQGSEA. J gave up 2 bases and V 4 bases, and 8 bases lay outside the gene matches. In DNA form, the CDR3 reads TGCAGCGTTGCGGGACAGGGAACGGAAAACTATGGCTACACCTTC. Its protein is CSVAGQGTENYGYTF.

The chain uses TRBV11-2 and TRBJ2-1; 7 nucleotides align to TRBD1. With 0 bases clipped from V and 3 bases from J, the junction kept 8 bases outside the gene matches. The CDR3 consists of 17 residues. Germline CDR1 reads SGHAT; CDR2 reads FQNNGV. CDR3 amino acids: CASSLDPTGTVYNEQFF. As DNA, the CDR3 is TGTGCCAGCAGCTTAGATCCCACCGGGACAGTCTACAATGAGCAGTTCTTC.

V usage is TRBV6-1 and J usage is TRBJ2-3, with TRBD1 matching 7 bases. CDR3 length: 14 residues. V trimming: 4 bases; J trimming: 1 base; junction bases outside the gene matches: 2. Germline V gives CDR1 MNHNS, CDR2 SASEGT. The CDR3 region has the DNA TGTGCCAGCAGTGTTGGGACAGGCACAGATACGCAGTATTTT. Translating it yields CASSVGTGTDTQYF.

As DNA, the CDR3 is TGCAGCGTTGAAGTGACAGATGAAGCTTTCTTT. Translating gives CSVEVTDEAFF. The chain has TRBV29-1 and TRBJ1-1; weak D call: TRBD1 (5 bases). The germline gives CDR1 SQVTM, CDR2 ANQGSEA. V was cut by 1 base and J by 7 bases, with 7 bases left in between. The CDR3 extends over 11 amino acids.

The chain carries TRBV5-1 and TRBJ2-5; the D is unclear. Trimming removed 5 bases from V and 1 base from J, with 9 bases in between. The CDR3 is 13 amino acids. Germline V gene data show CDR1 as SGHRS and CDR2 as YFSETQ. As DNA, the CDR3 is TGCGCCAGCAGAAAGGGCGCCCAAGAGACCCAGTACTTC. Translation: CASRKGAQETQYF.

This clone has just a few counts. The genes are TRBV4-2 and TRBJ2-1; no clear D. Between the trimmed V and J ends, which lost 0 bases and 7 bases, there was a span of 7 bases. This CDR3 spans 13 amino acids. Per germline, CDR1 LGHNA and CDR2 YNFKEQ. The DNA for the CDR3 is TGTGCCAGCAGCCAAGATCAGTTGAATGAGCAGTTCTTC. Translated, it gives CASSQDQLNEQFF.

This rearrangement joins TRBV28 to TRBJ2-5; D unresolved. Germline V gene data show CDR1 as MDHEN and CDR2 as SYDVKM. Trimming left V 3 bases short and J 6 bases short, with 11 bases between. CDR3 length equals 13 residues. CDR3 amino acids: CASSLLTLQTQYF. Written as DNA, the CDR3 is TGTGCCAGCAGTTTGCTAACTCTGCAGACCCAGTACTTC.

CDR3 in DNA: TGCGCCAGCAGGGCTCAGTCCAATAATTCACCCCTCCACTTT. Translation gives CASRAQSNNSPLHF. This chain joins TRBV5-1 and TRBJ1-6; D gene unclear. The CDR3 is made up of 14 amino acids. Trimming stripped 5 bases from V and 5 bases from J, with 11 bases between. CDR1 is SGHRS, CDR2 YFSETQ, per germline.

The chain employs TRBV19 and TRBJ2-1; D gene unclear. Germline loops: CDR1 LNHDA, CDR2 SQIVND (reference sequence). This CDR3 region has 11 residues. V was shortened by 1 base and J by 9 bases, with 4 bases between the two germline ends. The CDR3 loop is CASSIGLEQFF. Here the CDR3 DNA reads TGTGCCAGTAGTATAGGTCTTGAGCAGTTCTTC.

The chain is built from TRBV10-3 and TRBJ2-7; maybe TRBD1 (5 bases). V was clipped by 4 bases and J by 4 bases, with 8 bases between them. Looked up from germline, CDR1 is ENHRY and CDR2 is SYGVKD. The CDR3 covers 12 residues. Here the CDR3 reads CAISVGAYEQYF. The CDR3 bases are TGTGCCATCAGTGTTGGGGCATACGAGCAGTACTTC.

This clone was detected only a few times. The chain is built from TRBV7-2 and TRBJ2-5; 11 bases are a match to TRBD2. After removal of 0 bases from V and 5 bases from J, the junction contained 8 bases not matched to a gene. CDR1 is SGHTA, CDR2 FQGNSA, per germline. The length of the CDR3 is 17 residues. CDR3 residues: CASSLAMLAGGLETQYF. In nucleotides, the CDR3 is TGTGCCAGCAGCTTAGCTATGCTAGCGGGAGGTCTTGAGACCCAGTACTTC. The whole variable domain, filled in from reference TRBV7-2 and TRBJ2-5, reads GAGVSQSPSNKVTEKGKDVELRCDPISGHTALYWYRQSLGQGLEFLIYFQGNSAPDKSGLPSDRFSAERTGGSVSTLTIQRTQQEDSAVYLCASSLAMLAGGLETQYFGPGTRLLVL.

This clone was seen a handful of times. The J gene is TRBJ1-3, the V gene TRBV10-2; D remains ambiguous. The V end lost 4 bases, the J end lost 3 bases, and 13 bases lay between the germline ends. Per the germline V gene, CDR1 is WSHSY and CDR2 is SAAADI. The CDR3 is 15 amino acids. The CDR3 region has the DNA TGCGCCAGCAGTGCTCCAGAACCCTTTGGAAACACCATATATTTT. This encodes CASSAPEPFGNTIYF.

The chain links TRBV5-1 to TRBJ2-2; D possibly corresponds to TRBD2 (5 bases). The CDR3 extends over 14 amino acids. Trimming removed 0 bases at V and 7 bases at J, with 10 bases between. Looked up from germline, CDR1 is SGHRS and CDR2 is YFSETQ. CDR3 loop: CASSLGIEGGELFF. The CDR3 DNA sequence: TGCGCCAGCAGCTTGGGGATTGAGGGCGGGGAGCTGTTTTTT.

This clone came up a few times. This chain links TRBV14 with TRBJ1-2, with D perhaps TRBD1 (6 bases). Germline CDR1 reads SGHDN; CDR2 reads FVKESK. There are 14 residues in the CDR3. Trimming shortened V by 1 base and J by 6 bases, and 12 bases separated the two germline ends. The CDR3 here is CASSQVTGADGYTF. CDR3 DNA: TGTGCCAGCAGCCAAGTGACGGGGGCTGATGGCTACACCTTC.

This sequence joins TRBV5-8 and TRBJ2-2; weak D call: TRBD1 (6 bases). The V gene's germline CDR1 is SGHTS and CDR2 YDEGEE. The CDR3 totals 16 residues. Between the trimmed V and J ends, which lost 0 bases and 2 bases, there was a span of 11 bases. CDR3 sequence: CASSLGTDSNTGELFF. The DNA of the CDR3 is TGTGCCAGCAGCTTGGGGACAGACTCTAACACCGGGGAGCTGTTTTTT.

V and J are TRBV30 and TRBJ2-7; D tentatively fits TRBD1 or TRBD2 (5 bases each). CDR1 GTSNPN and CDR2 SVGIG come from the germline V gene (reference sequence). V was cut by 5 bases and J by 6 bases, with 11 bases left in between. CDR3 length: 11 residues. The CDR3 DNA is TGTGCCTGGCAGCTTGGGGGCGAGCAGTACTTC. Translating it yields CAWQLGGEQYF.

The genes are TRBV11-2 and TRBJ2-7; a weak D match, TRBD2 (7 bases). V lost 1 base and J lost 2, with 18 bases in between. Germline V gene lookup returns CDR1 SGHAT and CDR2 FQNNGV. The length of the CDR3 is 17 residues. CDR3 sequence reads: CASSLAWGAGEAYEQYF. As DNA, the CDR3 is TGTGCCAGCAGCTTAGCTTGGGGGGCGGGAGAGGCCTACGAGCAGTACTTC.